Following are 23 T cell receptor beta chains from one sample sequenced in a study of blood T cell repertoires in COVID-19. Measured with immunoSEQ multiplex PCR; TCRdb has only the in-frame clones, and not every one. There are roughly 100,000 clones in the sample; around nine tenths occur only once, and 1.5% to 2.5% lies in the top ten. Sequenced material: peripheral blood. The receptors derive from a woman aged 45-65 years with COVID-19, enrolled during active disease.

J is TRBJ1-2 and V is TRBV12-5, with 9 bases aligning to TRBD1. CDR1 is LGHNT and CDR2 is FRNRAP in the germline V gene. The CDR3 is 16 amino acids. The V and J ends lost 0 bases and 5 bases, in that order; junction bases with no gene match: 7. CDR3 DNA: TGTGCTAGTGGTTTGGTACAAGAGGGACAGGGATATGGCTACACCTTC. Translated: CASGLVQEGQGYGYTF.

This clone was seen more than once but under ten times. The chain employs TRBV16 and TRBJ1-1; D call uncertain. There are 13 residues in the CDR3. Looked up from germline, CDR1 is KGHSY and CDR2 is FQNENV. V gave up 4 bases and J gave up 6 bases, with 12 bases separating them. CDR3 region: CASSPTMRAEAFF. CDR3 sequence (DNA): TGTGCCAGCAGCCCGACGATGAGGGCTGAAGCTTTCTTT.

The V call is TRBV12-5, the J call TRBJ1-1; a possible D gene is TRBD1 (5 bases). The CDR3 runs 14 residues. Looked up from germline, CDR1 is LGHNT and CDR2 is FRNRAP. V shed 5 bases and J shed 9 bases, with 19 bases lying between them. The DNA for the CDR3 is TGTGCTAGTGGTATGGACATCCTAGCGGCTCAAGCTTTCTTT. Translating it yields CASGMDILAAQAFF. Based on the CDR3 plus reference TRBV12-5 and TRBJ1-1, the full variable domain is DARVTQTPRHKVTEMGQEVTMRCQPILGHNTVFWYRQTMMQGLELLAYFRNRAPLDDSGMPKDRFSAEMPDATLATLKIQPSEPRDSAVYFCASGMDILAAQAFFGQGTRLTVV.

For the CDR3, the DNA is TGTGCCAGCTCACCGGGACAGGGTGGAAACACCATATATTTT. Its translation is CASSPGQGGNTIYF. The chain carries TRBV18 and TRBJ1-3; 9 positions match TRBD1. CDR1 and CDR2 (germline): KGHSH, LQKENI. V trimming: 3 bases; J trimming: 3 bases; junction bases outside the gene matches: 0. This CDR3 region has 14 residues.

The chain couples TRBV21-1 to TRBJ1-1; TRBD1, the table's D call, lacks a check against the DNA. TRBV21-1 has pseudogene status. The CDR3 has 14 amino acids. CDR3 DNA: TGTGCCAGCAGTGAACAGGGAGTGGGGACTGAAGCTTTCTTT. Encoded protein: CASSEQGVGTEAFF.

The chain is built from TRBV10-2 and TRBJ1-5; TRBD1 matches at 8 bases. This CDR3 is built from 15 residues. V shed 6 bases and J 4 bases; nucleotides not matched to a gene: 8. CDR1 is WSHSY and CDR2 is SAAADI in the germline V gene. In DNA, the CDR3 is TGCGCCAGCAGCTTAACAGGGGGAGGTAATCAGCCCCAGCATTTT. It codes for CASSLTGGGNQPQHF.

The gene calls are TRBV5-1 and TRBJ1-1, with a possible D match to TRBD1 (6 bases). The CDR3 spans 15 residues. Trimming stripped 6 bases from V and 1 base from J, with 16 bases between. Looked up from germline, CDR1 is SGHRS and CDR2 is YFSETQ. The CDR3 spells CASKLQGKENTEAFF. CDR3 sequence (DNA): TGCGCCAGCAAGTTACAGGGTAAAGAGAACACTGAAGCTTTCTTT.

The rearrangement joins TRBV5-5 to TRBJ2-7, with a tentative D call TRBD1 (6 bases). The germline V gene has CDR1 SGHKS and CDR2 YYEKEE (reference sequence). The V end was cut by 1 base, the J end by 6 bases, with 11 bases between. The CDR3 extends over 13 amino acids. This CDR3 is CASSLTGFGEQYV. The CDR3 nucleotides read TGTGCCAGCAGCTTGACAGGGTTCGGCGAGCAGTACGTC.

This chain joins TRBV3-1 (or the pseudogene TRBV3-2) and TRBJ2-1, with D perhaps matching TRBD2 (6 bases). The CDR3 extends over 16 amino acids. The V gene lost 5 bases and the J gene lost 2 bases, with 16 bases spanning the gap. The V gene's germline CDR1 is LGHDT and CDR2 YNNKEL (reference sequence). Here the CDR3 reads CASSSLGGTPYNEQFF. The CDR3 nucleotides read TGTGCCAGCAGCTCCCTCGGGGGTACCCCCTACAATGAGCAGTTCTTC.

This clone appeared once. DNA for the CDR3: TGTGCCAGCAGCTATCAGGGGGTCTCGGCAAAACTGTTTTTT. Residues: CASSYQGVSAKLFF. This chain connects TRBV7-2 to TRBJ1-4, with TRBD1 matching over 7 bases. This CDR3 comprises 14 residues. J lost 10 bases, V lost 4 bases, and 9 bases had no gene match. The germline V gene encodes CDR1 SGHTA and CDR2 FQGNSA.

V is TRBV6-5 and J is TRBJ2-1; tentative D call: TRBD2 (5 bases). This CDR3 is built from 13 residues. Deletions cut 6 bases from V and 7 bases from J, with 13 bases between. Germline V CDR1 and CDR2: MNHEY, SVGAGI. CDR3 sequence: CASSHTGFNEQFF. The CDR3 bases are TGTGCCAGCAGCCATACGGGGTTTAATGAGCAGTTCTTC.

This clone was observed a single time. The chain has TRBV5-1 and TRBJ2-7; maybe TRBD2 (5 bases). This CDR3 comprises 16 residues. Germline V gene sequence: CDR1 SGHRS, CDR2 YFSETQ. Trimming shortened V by 3 bases and J by 0 bases, and 16 bases separated the two germline ends. CDR3 DNA: TGCGCCAGCAGCTACCGAACTAGTCCCAGCTCCTACGAGCAGTACTTC. This gives the protein CASSYRTSPSSYEQYF.

Here the CDR3 DNA reads TGTGCCAGTACCCCACAGGGACAGGGCTTTCTGGCTAATGAAAAACTGTTTTTT. It is translated as CASTPQGQGFLANEKLFF. The chain uses TRBV19 and TRBJ1-4, with 9 bases fitting TRBD1. CDR1 and CDR2 from the germline V gene are LNHDA and SQIVND (reference sequence). The trim removed 7 bases at V and 3 bases at J, leaving 15 bases unmatched. This CDR3 is 18 amino acids long.

This CDR3 is CASRAGTGNNEQFF. In nucleotides, the CDR3 is TGTGCCAGCAGGGCGGGGACGGGTAACAATGAGCAGTTCTTC. The chain employs TRBV6-5 and TRBJ2-1, with a weak D call TRBD2 (6 bases). This CDR3 has 14 amino acids. Trimming stripped 6 bases from V and 5 bases from J, with 14 bases between. Germline CDR1 is MNHEY and CDR2 is SVGAGI.

The chain recombines TRBV7-2 with TRBJ1-6, with unresolved D. Germline lookup yields CDR1 SGHTA and CDR2 FQGNSA. Trimming pared 4 bases from V and 10 bases from J, leaving 14 bases between. This CDR3 is 14 amino acids long. In DNA, the CDR3 is TGTGCCAGCAGCTCTAACCATAGAATCTCACCCCTCCACTTT. Protein product: CASSSNHRISPLHF.

The CDR3 loop is CASSLRQLNTEAFF. The CDR3 DNA follows: TGTGCCAGCAGTTTGCGACAGTTGAACACTGAAGCTTTCTTT. The genes are TRBV27 and TRBJ1-1; a weak D match, TRBD1 (5 bases). The CDR3 extends over 14 amino acids. The ends were cut back, 3 bases at V and 0 bases at J, with 8 bases in the middle. Germline values: CDR1 MNHEY, CDR2 SMNVEV (reference sequence).

With regard to this clone: Germline and junction disagree at one end, which may indicate a read error. This chain connects TRBV24-1 to TRBJ1-2; possible D gene TRBD1, 5 bases. The germline V gene has CDR1 KGHDR and CDR2 SFDVKD. The CDR3 runs to 12 residues. The DNA for the CDR3 is TGTACCACCAGTGATGCGGGGCAGGGCTACACCTTC. It specifies CTTSDAGQGYTF.

The genes are TRBV5-4 and TRBJ2-2; TRBD1 might be the D (5 bases). Trimming removed 0 bases from V and 2 bases from J, with 8 bases in between. Per germline, CDR1 SGHNT and CDR2 YYREEE (reference sequence). The CDR3 has 15 residues. The CDR3 reads CASSLGQSNTGELFF. CDR3 coding DNA: TGTGCCAGCAGCTTGGGACAGAGTAACACCGGGGAGCTGTTTTTT.

The rearrangement links TRBV6-2 or TRBV6-3 to TRBJ2-3; TRBD2 matches at 9 bases. V shed 2 bases and J 1 base; nucleotides not matched to a gene: 19. The CDR3 is made up of 21 amino acids. CDR1 and CDR2 from the germline V gene are MNHEY and SVGEGT. The CDR3 sequence is CASSYLIGGSNSGGRTDTQYF. The CDR3 nucleotides read TGTGCCAGCAGTTACCTCATTGGGGGCTCGAATAGCGGGGGCCGCACAGATACGCAGTATTTT.

The chain carries TRBV6-6 and TRBJ1-5, with TRBD1 identical over 10 bases. In germline, CDR1 is MNHNY, CDR2 SVGAGI (reference sequence). The V segment lost 5 bases and the J segment 2 bases; nucleotides outside the gene matches: 9. The CDR3 totals 17 residues. CDR3 residues: CASSPGQGFSGNQPQHF. CDR3 coding DNA: TGTGCCAGCAGTCCGGGACAGGGGTTTAGTGGCAATCAGCCCCAGCATTTT.

This clone was recorded many times. The chain uses TRBV14 and TRBJ1-2, with D uncertain. V lost 0 bases to trimming and J lost 4 bases, with 6 bases between them. The CDR3 has 13 residues. The germline V gene encodes CDR1 SGHDN and CDR2 FVKESK. Here the CDR3 reads CASSQDVFYGYTF. CDR3 nucleotides: TGTGCCAGCAGCCAAGACGTGTTCTATGGCTACACCTTC.

The chain is built from TRBV6-4 and TRBJ1-3, with no clear D. CDR1 is MRHNA and CDR2 is SNTAGT in the germline V gene. The CDR3 sequence is 16 residues long. V was trimmed by 1 base and J by 4 bases, leaving 14 bases between them. CDR3 protein: CASSDFTTSPGNTIYF. The CDR3 DNA follows: TGTGCCAGCAGTGACTTCACCACTAGCCCCGGAAACACCATATATTTT.

The chain recombines TRBV10-2 with TRBJ2-4, with D possibly matching TRBD2 (5 bases). Germline V gene lookup returns CDR1 WSHSY and CDR2 SAAADI. This CDR3 is built from 16 residues. Trimming took off 6 bases at V and 7 bases at J, with 22 bases between the two ends. The CDR3 reads CASSRGHSSRGNIQYF. CDR3 DNA sequence: TGCGCCAGCAGCCGAGGGCACTCTTCAAGAGGGAACATTCAGTACTTC.